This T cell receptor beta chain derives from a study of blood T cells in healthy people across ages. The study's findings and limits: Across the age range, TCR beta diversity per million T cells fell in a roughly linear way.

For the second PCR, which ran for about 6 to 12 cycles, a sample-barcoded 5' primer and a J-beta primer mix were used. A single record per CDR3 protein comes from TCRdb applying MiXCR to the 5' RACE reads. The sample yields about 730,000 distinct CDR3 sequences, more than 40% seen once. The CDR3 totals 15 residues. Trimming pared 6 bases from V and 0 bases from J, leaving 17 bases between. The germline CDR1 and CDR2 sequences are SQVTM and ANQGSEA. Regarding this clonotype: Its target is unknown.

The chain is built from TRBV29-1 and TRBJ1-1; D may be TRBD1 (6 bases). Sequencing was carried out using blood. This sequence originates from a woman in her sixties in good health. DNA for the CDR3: TGCAGCGTCAAGGGGGGGGAAGGGGTGAACACTGAAGCTTTCTTT. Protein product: CSVKGGEGVNTEAFF.